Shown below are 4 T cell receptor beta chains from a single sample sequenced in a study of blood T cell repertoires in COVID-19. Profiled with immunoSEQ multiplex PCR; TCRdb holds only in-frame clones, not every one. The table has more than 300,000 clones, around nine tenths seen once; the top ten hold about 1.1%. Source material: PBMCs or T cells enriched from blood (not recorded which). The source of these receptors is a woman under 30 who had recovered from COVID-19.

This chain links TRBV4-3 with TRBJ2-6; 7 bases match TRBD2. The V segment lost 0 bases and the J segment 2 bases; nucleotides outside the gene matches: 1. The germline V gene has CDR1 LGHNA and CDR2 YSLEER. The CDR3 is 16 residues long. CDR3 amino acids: CASSQDGGAGANVLTF. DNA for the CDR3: TGCGCCAGCAGCCAAGATGGGGGGGCTGGGGCCAACGTCCTGACTTTC.

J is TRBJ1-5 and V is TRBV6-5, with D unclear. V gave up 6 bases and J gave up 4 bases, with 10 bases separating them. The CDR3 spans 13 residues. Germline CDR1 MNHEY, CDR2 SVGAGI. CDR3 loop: CASRTSPNQPQHF. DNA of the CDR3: TGTGCCAGCAGGACTTCTCCTAATCAGCCCCAGCATTTT.

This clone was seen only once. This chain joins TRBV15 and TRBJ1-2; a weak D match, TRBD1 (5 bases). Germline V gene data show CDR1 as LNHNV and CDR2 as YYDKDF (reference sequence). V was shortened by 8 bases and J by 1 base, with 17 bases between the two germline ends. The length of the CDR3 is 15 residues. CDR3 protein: CATQGQADNNYGYTF. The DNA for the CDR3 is TGTGCCACCCAGGGCCAGGCCGATAATAACTATGGCTACACCTTC.

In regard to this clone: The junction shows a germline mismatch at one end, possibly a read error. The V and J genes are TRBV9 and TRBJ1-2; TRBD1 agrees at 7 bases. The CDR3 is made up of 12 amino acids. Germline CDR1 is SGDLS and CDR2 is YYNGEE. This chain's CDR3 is CASSVESGQQYF. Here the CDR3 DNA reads TGTGCCAGCAGCGTAGAGTCGGGACAGCAATACTTC.